One sample yielded the 22 T cell receptor beta chains listed below, sequenced in a study of OX40 agonist ivuxolimab in advanced cancers. Method: immunoSEQ multiplex PCR; TCRdb's copy keeps in-frame clones and lacks some. The sample contains 50,000 to 70,000 clones, roughly nine tenths of which appear only once. The material sequenced was CD4+ or CD8+ T cells sorted from blood, taken in a trial of the OX40 agonist ivuxolimab. All receptors come from an adult with an advanced solid tumor such as melanoma, head and neck, liver or kidney cancer.

The chain links TRBV4-3 to TRBJ2-7, with D perhaps being TRBD1 or TRBD2 (6 bases each). The V gene's germline CDR1 is LGHNA and CDR2 YSLEER. The CDR3 extends over 15 amino acids. The germline V and J ends were trimmed by 0 bases and 5 bases, with 14 bases remaining between them. The DNA for the CDR3 is TGCGCCAGCAGCCAAGATGGAAGGGGGGTCAACGAGCAGTACTTC. Amino acid sequence: CASSQDGRGVNEQYF.

This clone occurred once. V is TRBV28 and J is TRBJ2-7; D uncertain. CDR1 and CDR2 from the germline V gene are MDHEN and SYDVKM. The CDR3 is 11 residues long. Trimming shortened V by 2 bases and J by 5 bases, and 4 bases separated the two germline ends. The CDR3 region is CASSLRHEQYF. The CDR3 DNA is TGTGCCAGCAGTTTAAGGCACGAGCAGTACTTC.

The chain uses TRBV4-2 and TRBJ2-2; 14 bases match TRBD2. The V gene end was trimmed by 0 bases and the J gene end by 0 bases; junction bases not matched to a gene: 6. CDR1 and CDR2 from the germline V gene are LGHNA and YNFKEQ. The length of the CDR3 is 20 residues. The CDR3 nucleotides are TGTGCCAGCAGCCAAGATAAGGGGACTAGCGGGAGAGCGAACACCGGGGAGCTGTTTTTT. It codes for CASSQDKGTSGRANTGELFF.

The genes are TRBV5-6 and TRBJ2-2; weak D call: TRBD2 (6 bases). V lost 4 bases to trimming and J lost 3 bases, with 16 bases between them. Germline-derived CDR1 and CDR2 are SGHDT and YYEEEE. This CDR3 comprises 16 residues. CDR3 bases: TGTGCCAGCAGCCGGTCGGGACTTCTTTACACCGGGGAGCTGTTTTTT. Protein product: CASSRSGLLYTGELFF.

The chain couples TRBV6-5 to TRBJ2-2; D is unresolved. V was clipped by 0 bases and J by 1 base, with 9 bases between them. This CDR3 contains 16 residues. From germline, CDR1 is MNHEY and CDR2 SVGAGI. CDR3 DNA: TGTGCCAGCAGTTACTCGATCAACAGGAACACCGGGGAGCTGTTTTTT. The encoded protein is CASSYSINRNTGELFF.

The chain recombines TRBV7-6 with TRBJ2-1, with D tentatively TRBD1 (6 bases). The CDR3 has 15 amino acids. The ends were cut back, 8 bases at V and 3 bases at J, with 17 bases in the middle. CDR1 SGHVS and CDR2 FNYEAQ come from the germline V gene. CDR3 nucleotide sequence: TGTGCCAGCGGCTCGAGAGGGGGAATCTACAATGAGCAGTTCTTC. Translating it yields CASGSRGGIYNEQFF.

The V gene is TRBV28, the J gene TRBJ2-3; weak D call: TRBD2 (6 bases). The CDR3 runs to 16 residues. CDR1 and CDR2 from the germline V gene are MDHEN and SYDVKM. The V end was cut by 1 base, the J end by 0 bases, with 11 bases between. The CDR3 loop is CASSLYTGASTDTQYF. Written as DNA, the CDR3 is TGTGCCAGCAGTTTATACACGGGAGCCAGCACAGATACGCAGTATTTT.

The genes are TRBV19 and TRBJ2-1; D remains ambiguous. Germline assignment: CDR1 LNHDA and CDR2 SQIVND (reference sequence). Trimming left V 7 bases short and J 0 bases short, with 7 bases between. This CDR3 has 13 amino acids. CDR3 in amino acids: CASTVSSYNEQFF. DNA for the CDR3: TGTGCCAGTACAGTATCCTCCTACAATGAGCAGTTCTTC.

There are a few counts of this clone. This chain joins TRBV19 and TRBJ2-1; 7 bases agree with TRBD2. Germline lookup yields CDR1 LNHDA and CDR2 SQIVND (reference sequence). Trimming took 3 bases from V and 5 from J; bases not matched to a gene: 1. This CDR3 comprises 13 residues. This CDR3 reads CASSIGLDNEQFF. The CDR3 nucleotides read TGTGCCAGTAGTATCGGACTAGACAATGAGCAGTTCTTC.

The J gene is TRBJ2-1, the V gene TRBV9; D is ambiguous. The CDR3 is 12 residues long. Germline CDR1 and CDR2: SGDLS and YYNGEE. V was cut by 9 bases and J by 3 bases, with 10 bases left in between. CDR3 in DNA: TGTGCCACCACCTTTCGCTACAATGAGCAGTTCTTC. Encoded protein: CATTFRYNEQFF. The whole variable domain, filled in from reference TRBV9 and TRBJ2-1, reads DSGVTQTPKHLITATGQRVTLRCSPRSGDLSVYWYQQSLDQGLQFLIQYYNGEERAKGNILERFSAQQFPDLHSELNLSSLELGDSALYFCATTFRYNEQFFGPGTRLTVL.

This chain uses TRBV7-3 with TRBJ2-3, with 10 nucleotides matching TRBD2. Germline CDR1 reads SGHTA; CDR2 reads FQGTGA. This CDR3 comprises 15 residues. V trimming: 4 bases; J trimming: 2 bases; junction bases outside the gene matches: 3. The CDR3 DNA reads as TGTGCCAGCAGCTCCGGACTAGCGGTCACAGATACGCAGTATTTT. Residues: CASSSGLAVTDTQYF.

V and J are TRBV6-7 and TRBJ2-1; possibly TRBD1 for D (5 bases). TRBV6-7 is an ORF, and what it does is uncertain. The CDR3 runs to 14 residues. Trimming cost V 0 bases and J 5 bases, with 8 bases left between them. The CDR3 protein is CASSYSDTDNEQFF. In nucleotides, the CDR3 is TGTGCCAGCAGTTACTCGGACACCGACAATGAGCAGTTCTTC.

This clone was counted only a few times. V and J are TRBV7-9 and TRBJ2-7; 11 positions match TRBD2. Germline CDR1 reads SEHNR; CDR2 reads FQNEAQ (reference sequence). V lost 4 bases, J lost 0 bases, and 8 bases stayed unmatched. This CDR3 contains 17 residues. The chain's CDR3 is CASSSAPGLAASYEQYF. The CDR3, as DNA: TGTGCCAGCAGCTCAGCCCCGGGACTAGCGGCCTCCTACGAGCAGTACTTC.

The chain combines TRBV28 with TRBJ1-5; 10 positions match TRBD1. J gave up 6 bases and V 3 bases, and 5 bases lay outside the gene matches. The CDR3 spans 15 residues. Per the germline V gene, CDR1 is MDHEN and CDR2 is SYDVKM. CDR3 DNA: TGTGCCAGCAGTTTTGACAGGGGGCAGGGTCAGCCCCAGCATTTT. This codes for CASSFDRGQGQPQHF.

V gene TRBV27 combines with J gene TRBJ2-5, with 8 bases that match TRBD2. The length of the CDR3 is 15 residues. V lost 4 bases, J lost 5 bases, and 9 bases stayed unmatched. The germline CDR1 and CDR2 sequences are MNHEY and SMNVEV (reference sequence). CDR3 in DNA: TGTGCCAGCAGTTATACCAGCGGGAGTGGGGAGACCCAGTACTTC. This gives the protein CASSYTSGSGETQYF.

The J gene is TRBJ2-4, the V gene TRBV7-9, with D perhaps given as TRBD1 or TRBD2 (5 bases each). The CDR3 contains 15 residues. Trimming took off 4 bases at V and 2 bases at J, with 12 bases between the two ends. Per germline, CDR1 SEHNR and CDR2 FQNEAQ (reference sequence). The CDR3: CASSSGPNPKNIQYF. The CDR3 region has the DNA TGTGCCAGCAGCTCGGGACCCAATCCCAAAAACATTCAGTACTTC.

The chain uses TRBV28 and TRBJ1-2; D uncertain. This CDR3 contains 13 residues. The V and J ends lost 8 bases and 3 bases respectively, with 13 bases between them. Germline V lookup: CDR1 MDHEN, CDR2 SYDVKM. CDR3 amino acids: CASGAVGDYGYTF. CDR3 bases: TGTGCCAGCGGAGCGGTTGGAGACTATGGCTACACCTTC.

The J gene is TRBJ1-2, the V gene TRBV5-4; perhaps TRBD1 as D (6 bases). V lost 3 bases to trimming and J lost 3 bases, with 12 bases between them. This CDR3 is built from 14 residues. Germline V gene sequence: CDR1 SGHNT, CDR2 YYREEE (reference sequence). CDR3 nucleotide sequence: TGTGCCAGCAGCTCAACAGGGTTGGACTATGGCTACACCTTC. It encodes CASSSTGLDYGYTF.

The J gene is TRBJ2-3, the V gene TRBV19; 8 bases are shared with TRBD1. This CDR3 spans 14 amino acids. Unmatched junction bases numbered 3, after V lost 4 bases and J lost 3 bases. CDR1 is LNHDA, CDR2 SQIVND, per germline (reference sequence). The CDR3, as DNA: TGTGCCAGTAGTACCCGGACAGGGACAGATACGCAGTATTTT. Its translation: CASSTRTGTDTQYF.

J is TRBJ2-7 and V is TRBV27; 12 nucleotides agree with TRBD2. Unmatched junction bases numbered 2, after V lost 6 bases and J lost 5 bases. CDR3 length: 13 amino acids. Germline V gene sequence: CDR1 MNHEY, CDR2 SMNVEV (reference sequence). The CDR3 sequence: CASSRLAGDEQYF. In nucleotides, the CDR3 is TGTGCCAGCAGCAGACTAGCGGGAGACGAGCAGTACTTC.

The genes are TRBV6-5 and TRBJ1-4; maybe TRBD1 (6 bases). Looked up from germline, CDR1 is MNHEY and CDR2 is SVGAGI. CDR3 length: 14 residues. The ends were cut back, 4 bases at V and 8 bases at J, with 14 bases in the middle. CDR3 DNA: TGTGCCAGCAGTTCCATTGGCCAGGGGGAAAAACTGTTTTTT. Translating gives CASSSIGQGEKLFF.

The chain links TRBV4-3 to TRBJ2-7, with a weak D call TRBD1 (6 bases). V was trimmed by 0 bases and J by 0 bases, leaving 6 bases between them. Germline lookup yields CDR1 LGHNA and CDR2 YSLEER. The CDR3 loop spans 14 amino acids. The CDR3 DNA follows: TGCGCCAGCAGCCAAGAACAGGGCTCCTACGAGCAGTACTTC. Its protein is CASSQEQGSYEQYF.